This is a list of T cell receptor beta chains from one sample in a study of T cells in Graves' hyperthyroidism and ophthalmopathy. TCRdb reprocessed the multiplex PCR reads with MiXCR, giving one entry per CDR3 protein. The sample contains 700,000 to 850,000 distinct CDR3 sequences, over 35% of which appear only once. Sequences were obtained from blood. These TCRs come from a middle-aged woman with Graves' hyperthyroidism. Each CDR3 is given with its conserved first and last residue. The D gene is left open where the match is weak. Size is stated for part of the rows, as once, few or many counts, or as a class when the clone is expanded.

CDR3nt: TGCGCCAGCAGCCTGGAAGACCAGAACACCGGGGAGCTGTTTTTT
CDR3aa: CASSLEDQNTGELFF
v_gene: TRBV5-1
j_gene: TRBJ2-2
d_gene: -
abundance: -

CDR3nt: TGTGCCAGCAGTTTGGGGGACTCTGGAAACACCATATATTTT
CDR3aa: CASSLGDSGNTIYF
v_gene: TRBV25-1
j_gene: TRBJ1-3
d_gene: -
abundance: many

CDR3nt: TGTGCCAGCAGCTGGACAGCCAAGCCCCAGCATTTT
CDR3aa: CASSWTAKPQHF
v_gene: TRBV12-3/TRBV12-4
j_gene: TRBJ1-5
d_gene: -
abundance: -

CDR3nt: TGCAGTGCTAGATTTGACAGGGCGACGTATCAGCCCCAGCATTTT
CDR3aa: CSARFDRATYQPQHF
v_gene: TRBV20-1
j_gene: TRBJ1-5
d_gene: TRBD1
abundance: -

CDR3nt: TGTGCCAGCAGTGACTCATGGGGACAGGTTTATGGCTACACCTTC
CDR3aa: CASSDSWGQVYGYTF
v_gene: TRBV6-4
j_gene: TRBJ1-2
d_gene: TRBD1
abundance: -

CDR3nt: TGTGCCAGCAGTGCAAGCCGACAGGGCGGTCAAACTAATGAAAAACTGTTTTTT
CDR3aa: CASSASRQGGQTNEKLFF
v_gene: TRBV5-4
j_gene: TRBJ1-4
d_gene: TRBD1
abundance: few

CDR3nt: TGCGCCAGCAGGCCAAGTCGGGACTACAACCGTGCGGAGCTGTTTTTT
CDR3aa: CASRPSRDYNRAELFF
v_gene: TRBV4-1
j_gene: TRBJ2-2
d_gene: TRBD2
abundance: -

CDR3nt: TGCGCCAGCAGCCAAGATTGGTGGGGGAGTGAAGCTTTCTTT
CDR3aa: CASSQDWWGSEAFF
v_gene: TRBV10-2
j_gene: TRBJ1-1
d_gene: -
abundance: -

CDR3nt: TGTGCCAGCACCCCGACAGGGGGCTCCTATAATTCACCCCTCCACTTT
CDR3aa: CASTPTGGSYNSPLHF
v_gene: TRBV2
j_gene: TRBJ1-6
d_gene: TRBD1
abundance: -

CDR3nt: TGTGCCAGCAGCCGTACGACAGGGAACACTGAAGCTTTCTTT
CDR3aa: CASSRTTGNTEAFF
v_gene: TRBV7-8
j_gene: TRBJ1-1
d_gene: -
abundance: many

CDR3nt: TGTGCCAGCAGTTATAGCGGACAGATGATCACTGAAGCTTTCTTT
CDR3aa: CASSYSGQMITEAFF
v_gene: TRBV6-5
j_gene: TRBJ1-1
d_gene: -
abundance: -

CDR3nt: TGCAGTGCTAATCGAAGGGTGTCCGGGGAGCTGTTTTTT
CDR3aa: CSANRRVSGELFF
v_gene: TRBV20-1
j_gene: TRBJ2-2
d_gene: -
abundance: -

CDR3nt: TGCGCCAGCAGCCCCCCGTATGCTGGTCAAAACGAGCAGTACTTC
CDR3aa: CASSPPYAGQNEQYF
v_gene: TRBV5-1
j_gene: TRBJ2-7
d_gene: -
abundance: few

CDR3nt: TGTGCCAGCAGTCCGGGGATCCGTGCCTTCTTT
CDR3aa: CASSPGIRAFF
v_gene: TRBV7-4
j_gene: TRBJ1-1
d_gene: -
abundance: -

CDR3nt: TGTGCCAGCAGCTGGAGGGCCGGGGAGCTGTTTTTT
CDR3aa: CASSWRAGELFF
v_gene: TRBV7-8
j_gene: TRBJ2-2
d_gene: -
abundance: -

CDR3nt: TGTGCCAGTAGTGCGGGACTTCAAAGGGCCTATGGCTACACCTTC
CDR3aa: CASSAGLQRAYGYTF
v_gene: TRBV19
j_gene: TRBJ1-2
d_gene: -
abundance: many

CDR3nt: TGTGCCAGCAGTTACCGATTAACAGGGGGCCCTTACTACGAGCAGTACTTC
CDR3aa: CASSYRLTGGPYYEQYF
v_gene: TRBV27
j_gene: TRBJ2-7
d_gene: TRBD1
abundance: -

CDR3nt: TGTGCCAGCAGCGTAGGGGTGGGGCTCTACGAGCAGTACTTC
CDR3aa: CASSVGVGLYEQYF
v_gene: TRBV9
j_gene: TRBJ2-7
d_gene: -
abundance: few

CDR3nt: TGTGCCAGCAGCGTAGCTGTAGGGGCAGGCACTGAAGCTTTCTTT
CDR3aa: CASSVAVGAGTEAFF
v_gene: TRBV9
j_gene: TRBJ1-1
d_gene: -
abundance: many

CDR3nt: TGCGCCAGCAGCTTGCGGTCGGGTGGCTACACCTTC
CDR3aa: CASSLRSGGYTF
v_gene: TRBV5-1
j_gene: TRBJ1-2
d_gene: -
abundance: many

CDR3nt: TGTGCCAGCACCGCAGAGGGCGGGAAACAGAACACTGAAGCTTTCTTT
CDR3aa: CASTAEGGKQNTEAFF
v_gene: TRBV7-2
j_gene: TRBJ1-1
d_gene: -
abundance: few

CDR3nt: TGTGCCAGCAGGGGAACAGGGACTTCACCCCTCCACTTT
CDR3aa: CASRGTGTSPLHF
v_gene: TRBV12-3/TRBV12-4
j_gene: TRBJ1-6
d_gene: -
abundance: -

CDR3nt: TGCGCCAGCAGTGAGCTAGCTAGCCGTTTGCAAGAGACCCAGTACTTC
CDR3aa: CASSELASRLQETQYF
v_gene: TRBV10-1
j_gene: TRBJ2-5
d_gene: -
abundance: many

CDR3nt: TGTGCCAGCCGCTCTATTGTTGGGGTCTACAATGAGCAGTTCTTC
CDR3aa: CASRSIVGVYNEQFF
v_gene: TRBV2
j_gene: TRBJ2-1
d_gene: -
abundance: -

CDR3nt: TGTGCCACACAGGGGGCTGGTAACACTGAAGCTTTCTTT
CDR3aa: CATQGAGNTEAFF
v_gene: TRBV24-1
j_gene: TRBJ1-1
d_gene: TRBD1
abundance: few

CDR3nt: TGTGCCAGCAGCCAAGCCAGCTCCTATAATTCACCCCTCCACTTT
CDR3aa: CASSQASSYNSPLHF
v_gene: TRBV4-2
j_gene: TRBJ1-6
d_gene: -
abundance: few

CDR3nt: TGTGCCAGCAGTGAAAGGGCGCAGCCTACCTACGAGCAGTACTTC
CDR3aa: CASSERAQPTYEQYF
v_gene: TRBV10-3
j_gene: TRBJ2-7
d_gene: -
abundance: -

CDR3nt: TGCAGTGCTAGTTCCAGGGCAGTAGATGGCTACACCTTC
CDR3aa: CSASSRAVDGYTF
v_gene: TRBV20-1
j_gene: TRBJ1-2
d_gene: -
abundance: many

CDR3nt: TGTGCCAGCAGCCTCCGACGAGCGGGGAGCTCCTACGAGCAGTACTTC
CDR3aa: CASSLRRAGSSYEQYF
v_gene: TRBV2
j_gene: TRBJ2-7
d_gene: TRBD2
abundance: many

CDR3nt: TGTGCCAGCAGTATGACAGGGGAGCAGTACTTC
CDR3aa: CASSMTGEQYF
v_gene: TRBV6-1
j_gene: TRBJ2-7
d_gene: TRBD1
abundance: -

CDR3nt: TGCGCCAGCAGCGTTTTGGGAAATCAGCCCCAGCATTTT
CDR3aa: CASSVLGNQPQHF
v_gene: TRBV5-1
j_gene: TRBJ1-5
d_gene: -
abundance: few

CDR3nt: TGTGCCAGCAGTTCCCGGCGGAGGGGGGTTAGCAATCAGCCCCAGCATTTT
CDR3aa: CASSSRRRGVSNQPQHF
v_gene: TRBV25-1
j_gene: TRBJ1-5
d_gene: -
abundance: few

CDR3nt: TGTGCCAGCAGTTTCCAGGGAAACTATGGCTACACCTTC
CDR3aa: CASSFQGNYGYTF
v_gene: TRBV12-3/TRBV12-4
j_gene: TRBJ1-2
d_gene: -
abundance: many

CDR3nt: TGTGCCAGCCCTGGGACAGGGGTCGGTCAGCCCCAGCATTTT
CDR3aa: CASPGTGVGQPQHF
v_gene: TRBV7-9
j_gene: TRBJ1-5
d_gene: TRBD1
abundance: -

CDR3nt: TGCAGTGCTAGACAGGGGTCGAGCTCCTACGAGCAGTACTTC
CDR3aa: CSARQGSSSYEQYF
v_gene: TRBV20-1
j_gene: TRBJ2-7
d_gene: -
abundance: -

CDR3nt: TGTGCCAGCAGCGCCAGACAGGGTGGGGACACTGAAGCTTTCTTT
CDR3aa: CASSARQGGDTEAFF
v_gene: TRBV5-5
j_gene: TRBJ1-1
d_gene: TRBD1
abundance: -

CDR3nt: TGTGCCAGTAGTATCGACAGTCATCAGCCCCAGCATTTT
CDR3aa: CASSIDSHQPQHF
v_gene: TRBV19
j_gene: TRBJ1-5
d_gene: -
abundance: many

CDR3nt: TGTGCCAGCAGTCCTAGGGGACAGGGTCAGCCCCAGCATTTT
CDR3aa: CASSPRGQGQPQHF
v_gene: TRBV2
j_gene: TRBJ1-5
d_gene: TRBD1
abundance: few

CDR3nt: TGTGCCAGCAGCCCCGGAAGTGGCTATGGAAACACCATATATTTT
CDR3aa: CASSPGSGYGNTIYF
v_gene: TRBV7-3
j_gene: TRBJ1-3
d_gene: -
abundance: -

CDR3nt: TGTGCCAGCAGCCCCAACTCGGGTCGGGGAAGCCAGTACTTC
CDR3aa: CASSPNSGRGSQYF
v_gene: TRBV7-2
j_gene: TRBJ2-5
d_gene: -
abundance: many

CDR3nt: TGCGCCAGCAGCTACAGGGGGCGATACACCTTC
CDR3aa: CASSYRGRYTF
v_gene: TRBV5-1
j_gene: TRBJ1-2
d_gene: TRBD1
abundance: -

CDR3nt: TGTGCCAGCACAGTGACCTTCTATGGCTACACCTTC
CDR3aa: CASTVTFYGYTF
v_gene: TRBV6-6
j_gene: TRBJ1-2
d_gene: -
abundance: many

CDR3nt: TGTGCCAGCAGCTTAGGGGGAGGGACTGAAGCTTTCTTT
CDR3aa: CASSLGGGTEAFF
v_gene: TRBV5-1
j_gene: TRBJ1-1
d_gene: -
abundance: many

CDR3nt: TGTGCCACCCGAGGCTACAGGGACTCCTACGAGCAGTACTTC
CDR3aa: CATRGYRDSYEQYF
v_gene: TRBV2
j_gene: TRBJ2-7
d_gene: -
abundance: -

CDR3nt: TGCGCCAGCAGCCAAAGCGCACAGGGGGGCTATGAAGCTTTCTTT
CDR3aa: CASSQSAQGGYEAFF
v_gene: TRBV4-3
j_gene: TRBJ1-1
d_gene: TRBD1
abundance: once